This TCR beta chain was sequenced during a study of metastatic and nonmetastatic thyroid tumors. Study-wide background: Across blood and tumor or nodule tissue, repertoires from malignant and benign thyroid patients were compared with one another.

The table lists this clone with a count of one. Its target is unknown. An end of the junction does not agree with germline; a read error may underlie this. No treatment had been given to any patient before thyroid surgery. Whole-study results and caveats: In both blood and tumor samples, TCR beta diversity was reported significantly higher for malignant than benign nodules.

The authors' processing: Differences in CDR3 between clinicopathological groups were drawn on to build a classifier intended to discriminate distant-metastatic papillary thyroid cancer patients. TCRdb redid the clone calls on the PCR reads using MiXCR. These V and J calls derive from TCRdb rather than the authors' analysis. The sample includes over 10,000 clones, around 20% of them seen just once. The CDR3 spans 16 residues. Germline CDR1 DFQATT, CDR2 SNEGSKA (reference sequence). The source material was adjacent normal tissue. This clonotype was sampled from a female donor with papillary thyroid cancer or a benign thyroid nodule (not recorded which). Some clones in this sample may be carry-over from other donors' samples. V usage is TRBV20-1 and J usage is TRBJ2-7, with TRBD2 matching over 7 bases. The CDR3 loop is CSTRGGVWYSSYEQYF. CDR3 nucleotide sequence: TGCAGTACTAGGGGAGGGGTGTGGTATTCCTCCTACGAGCAGTACTTC.